This T cell receptor (beta chain) was sequenced in a study of T cells in Graves' hyperthyroidism and ophthalmopathy. Overall study findings and caveats: The model made its ophthalmopathy prediction, and onset followed a median 6.5 months later.

This clonotype occurred many times. Its antigen remains unidentified. Trimming took off 8 bases at V and 0 bases at J, with 8 bases between the two ends. This CDR3 spans 13 amino acids. Germline lookup yields CDR1 MNHEY and CDR2 SMNVEV (reference sequence). PBMCs were derived from 7.5 to 10 ml fresh peripheral blood. It was RNA transcripts that yielded the amplified TCR beta CDR3 regions. A first-round RT-PCR of the TCR CDR3 used the HTBI primer set. From the multiplex PCR reads, TCRdb called clonotypes with MiXCR, one entry per CDR3 protein. The sample has approximately 380,000 distinct CDR3 sequences; roughly 19% are singletons.

The source is a woman between 18 and 30 years old with Graves' hyperthyroidism. The rearrangement links TRBV27 to TRBJ2-1, with no clear D. The source material was blood. Here the CDR3 reads CASRLFSYNEQFF. The CDR3 bases are TGTGCCAGCCGGCTTTTCTCCTACAATGAGCAGTTCTTC.